This is a list of T cell receptor beta chains from one sample in a study of CD8 T cells in Susac syndrome. From the immunoSEQ multiplex PCR reads, TCRdb called clonotypes with MiXCR, one entry per CDR3 protein. The data show about 180,000 distinct CDR3 sequences, 85% to 95% seen once. Sequenced sample: CD4+ T cells from PBMCs. These TCRs come from a human donor with Susac syndrome. Each CDR3 is given with its conserved first and last residue. The D gene is left open where the match is weak. Part of the rows lack a size; the others show once, few, many or a class for expanded clones.

TRBJ2-7	NA	NA	TRBV6-1	TGTGCCAGCGGGGCCACCTACGAGCAGTACTTC	CASGATYEQYF
TRBJ2-7	NA	NA	TRBV15	TGTGCCACCAGCAGAGAAGGTGGGGGCTACGAGCAGTACTTC	CATSREGGGYEQYF
TRBJ2-1	NA	TRBD2	TRBV30	TGTGCCTGGAGGGCCGGGACTAGCGCGTACAATGAGCAGTTCTTC	CAWRAGTSAYNEQFF
TRBJ1-1	once	NA	TRBV9	TGTGCCAGCAGCGTAGATCCGTCCGTGAACACTGAAGCTTTCTTT	CASSVDPSVNTEAFF
TRBJ1-6	NA	NA	TRBV5-1	TGCGCCAGCAGCTCGGGAAGGGGGGATCGGTCACCCCTCCACTTT	CASSSGRGDRSPLHF
TRBJ2-5	NA	TRBD2	TRBV20-1	TGCAGTGCTAGAGGGGGCCAACGGGGTGCGGGAGTCGAGACCCAGTACTTC	CSARGGQRGAGVETQYF
TRBJ1-5	NA	NA	TRBV3-1	TGTGCCAGCAGCCAAGGCAGGGCCCCCAATCAGCCCCAGCATTTT	CASSQGRAPNQPQHF
TRBJ2-7	NA	NA	TRBV7-2	TGTGCCAGCAGCCAGGACTTTTACTCCTACGAGCAGTACTTC	CASSQDFYSYEQYF
TRBJ2-3	NA	TRBD2	TRBV18	TGTGCCAGCTCCCCGCGAGTAGCGGGGGCCACAGATACGCAGTATTTT	CASSPRVAGATDTQYF
TRBJ2-1	NA	TRBD2	TRBV5-1	TGCGCCAGCAGCCCTGGACTAGCGGGAATGTTCAATGAGCAGTTCTTC	CASSPGLAGMFNEQFF
TRBJ2-1	NA	TRBD1	TRBV20-1	TGCAGTGCTAGATTTCCCGGACAGGGCATGGATGAGCAGTTCTTC	CSARFPGQGMDEQFF
TRBJ2-2	NA	NA	TRBV7-2	TGTGCCAGCAGCTTAGGGACATACAACACCGGGGAGCTGTTTTTT	CASSLGTYNTGELFF
TRBJ2-6	NA	NA	TRBV9	TGTGCCAGCAGCTTTCTCTCTGGGGCCAACGTCCTGACTTTC	CASSFLSGANVLTF
TRBJ1-2	NA	TRBD1	TRBV12-3/TRBV12-4	TGTGCCAGCAGTGGGGACAGGGGGCGTTATGGCTACACCTTC	CASSGDRGRYGYTF
TRBJ2-1	NA	TRBD2	TRBV6-1	TGTGCCAGCAGTACCAAGACTAGCAGATACTACAATGAGCAGTTCTTC	CASSTKTSRYYNEQFF
TRBJ2-1	NA	NA	TRBV3-1	TGTGCCAGCAGCGTTATCCGGAACAATGAGCAGTTCTTC	CASSVIRNNEQFF
TRBJ2-5	NA	NA	TRBV12-3/TRBV12-4	TGTGCCAGCAGTTTAGCGGCAGGGGGGGCGGAGACCCAGTACTTC	CASSLAAGGAETQYF
TRBJ1-2	NA	TRBD1	TRBV30	TGTGCCTGGAGTCCCGTGGCAGGGGGGAGCTATGGCTACACCTTC	CAWSPVAGGSYGYTF
TRBJ2-7	NA	TRBD1	TRBV30	TGTGCCTGGAGTCACAGGGGGGAGCAGTACTTC	CAWSHRGEQYF
TRBJ2-1	once	TRBD2	TRBV12-3/TRBV12-4	TGTGCCAGCAGTTCCAATGTGCTAGCGGGTTACAATGAGCAGTTCTTC	CASSSNVLAGYNEQFF
TRBJ1-1	NA	NA	TRBV2	TGTGCCAGCAGTGAAGCAAGCCAGGGCCTTACGGCTTTCTTT	CASSEASQGLTAFF
TRBJ2-3	NA	TRBD2	TRBV12-3/TRBV12-4	TGTGCCAGCAGTCTACCGGGACTAGCGGACTACACAGATACGCAGTATTTT	CASSLPGLADYTDTQYF
TRBJ1-2	NA	NA	TRBV6-2/TRBV6-3	TGTGCCAGCAGTAATCTGGGAGCTAACTATGGCTACACCTTC	CASSNLGANYGYTF
TRBJ1-1	NA	NA	TRBV4-2	TGTGCCAGCAGCCAAGATCCTCAGGGAAGGGACACTGAAGCTTTCTTT	CASSQDPQGRDTEAFF
TRBJ2-5	NA	TRBD2	TRBV5-1	TGCGCCAGCAGCTTGGCCGCTAGCGGGGGGGCCAAGACCCAGTACTTC	CASSLAASGGAKTQYF
TRBJ1-5	NA	NA	TRBV4-1	TGCGCCAGCAGCCAACGTTTGGATCAGCCCCAGCATTTT	CASSQRLDQPQHF
TRBJ1-4	NA	NA	TRBV20-1	TGCAGTGCTAGCGTCCCTGGGAATAATGAAAAACTGTTTTTT	CSASVPGNNEKLFF
TRBJ2-2	NA	TRBD2	TRBV18	TGTGCCAGCTCACCACGAAGCGGGAGTGACACCGGGGAGCTGTTTTTT	CASSPRSGSDTGELFF
TRBJ1-3	NA	TRBD1	TRBV7-9	TGTGCCAGCAGCGGTCCGCAGGGGGCCCTTCAACCTGGAAACACCATATATTTT	CASSGPQGALQPGNTIYF